This T cell receptor beta chain was observed in a study of T and B cells in COVID-19 patients. The overall study: Blood was sampled from COVID-19 patients who were either actively infected or recovered. Overall study results and limits: At recovery TRB diversity and richness exceeded healthy donors, after highly clonal active COVID-19 repertoires.

BIOMED2 TRB-A/B primer pools were used in multiplex TRB PCR. TCRdb independently ran MiXCR on the multiplex PCR reads; one entry per CDR3 protein. The profile shows 8,000 to 9,500 distinct CDR3 sequences, roughly two fifths of them singletons. In this sample, this clonotype turned up a few times. The antigen remains unidentified. From blood, roughly 250-500 ng of genomic DNA served as TRB template. V gave up 0 bases and J gave up 4 bases, with 14 bases separating them. Germline V gives CDR1 SGHNT, CDR2 YYREEE (reference sequence). CDR3 size: 17 residues. The TCR sequence derives from a human donor with active COVID-19. The chain links TRBV5-4 to TRBJ2-6; a possible D gene is TRBD2 (6 bases). What was sequenced was blood. CDR3 loop: CASSLDSRGLGANVLTF. CDR3 sequence (DNA): TGTGCCAGCAGCTTGGACAGCCGGGGACTCGGGGCCAACGTCCTGACTTTC.